The 23 T cell receptor beta chains reported below all come from one sample, sequenced in a study of regulatory dendritic cells for organ transplantation. Clones were sequenced by immunoSEQ multiplex PCR, and TCRdb holds only the in-frame ones, with some missing. The table records roughly 28,000 clones, roughly 80% of them present only once. The sequenced material came from naive CD4+ T cells from blood. As for subset: CD45RA+ naive T cells. These receptors all stem from a human donor in good health.

The rearrangement links TRBV15 to TRBJ2-1, with 11 bases matching TRBD2. V lost 4 bases to trimming and J lost 8 bases; unmatched junction nucleotides: 7. The V gene's germline CDR1 is LNHNV and CDR2 YYDKDF (reference sequence). This CDR3 is built from 15 residues. The CDR3 loop reads CATSISGGGKDEQFF. Written as DNA, the CDR3 is TGTGCCACCAGCATTAGCGGGGGGGGGAAGGATGAGCAGTTCTTC.

The chain employs TRBV6-5 and TRBJ2-2, with TRBD1 matching 10 bases. Trimming removed 2 bases from V and 5 bases from J; junction bases left unmatched: 5. Per the germline V gene, CDR1 is MNHEY and CDR2 is SVGAGI. This CDR3 has 16 amino acids. The CDR3 here is CASSYRRGQGTGELFF. In DNA, the CDR3 is TGTGCCAGCAGTTACCGTAGGGGACAGGGGACCGGGGAGCTGTTTTTT.

The chain employs TRBV4-2 and TRBJ2-5; 10 bases match TRBD2. Trimming cost V 0 bases and J 1 base; bases outside gene matches: 2. CDR1 and CDR2 (germline): LGHNA, YNFKEQ. This CDR3 has 16 amino acids. The CDR3: CASSQEASGGQETQYF. The CDR3 DNA reads as TGTGCCAGCAGCCAAGAGGCTAGCGGGGGCCAAGAGACCCAGTACTTC.

The rearrangement joins TRBV10-2 to TRBJ2-7; 10 positions match TRBD2. V lost 3 bases to trimming and J lost 7 bases; unmatched junction nucleotides: 0. The CDR3 has 12 residues. The germline gives CDR1 WSHSY, CDR2 SAAADI. In DNA, the CDR3 is TGCGCCAGCAGTGAACTAGCGGGGGAGCAGTACTTC. Its protein product is CASSELAGEQYF.

The count of this clone is one. The V and J genes are TRBV5-1 and TRBJ2-5, with TRBD2 identical over 7 bases. The length of the CDR3 is 12 residues. Trimming removed 3 bases from V and 5 bases from J; junction bases left unmatched: 1. CDR1 SGHRS and CDR2 YFSETQ come from the germline V gene. In DNA, the CDR3 is TGCGCCAGCAGCTGGGGGGGGGAGACCCAGTACTTC. As protein: CASSWGGETQYF.

This clone was detected only a few times. The gene calls are TRBV18 and TRBJ1-5; TRBD1 might be the D (5 bases). Looked up from germline, CDR1 is KGHSH and CDR2 is LQKENI. This CDR3 comprises 16 residues. Deletions cut 4 bases from V and 0 bases from J, with 13 bases between. The CDR3 loop reads CASSLRQLDSNQPQHF. The DNA for the CDR3 is TGTGCCAGCTCACTTCGACAGCTCGATAGCAATCAGCCCCAGCATTTT.

This clone was observed once. V gene TRBV9 combines with J gene TRBJ2-2; D perhaps matches TRBD1 (6 bases). Germline assignment: CDR1 SGDLS and CDR2 YYNGEE. The CDR3 extends over 15 amino acids. V was trimmed by 0 bases and J by 1 base, leaving 7 bases between them. Here the CDR3 DNA reads TGTGCCAGCAGCGTAGTGGGACAGAACACCGGGGAGCTGTTTTTT. This gives the protein CASSVVGQNTGELFF.

The chain recombines TRBV5-1 with TRBJ2-1, with D possibly TRBD1 on 5 matching bases. Germline assignment: CDR1 SGHRS and CDR2 YFSETQ. The CDR3 extends over 14 amino acids. V was pared by 0 bases and J by 6 bases, with 10 bases between. DNA for the CDR3: TGCGCCAGCAGCTTGGCCGTGCAGGGCAATGAGCAGTTCTTC. Its translation is CASSLAVQGNEQFF.

The chain uses TRBV5-1 and TRBJ2-1; 10 bases are a match to TRBD2. Germline CDR1 is SGHRS and CDR2 is YFSETQ. The CDR3 has 15 amino acids. The J segment lost 8 bases and the V segment lost 7 bases, leaving 12 bases of the junction unmatched. CDR3 coding DNA: TGCGCCAGCCGTCGGGGGGGACTAGCGATGGATGAGCAGTTCTTC. Its translation: CASRRGGLAMDEQFF.

V and J are TRBV9 and TRBJ1-4; D uncertain. Germline CDR1 and CDR2: SGDLS and YYNGEE. V lost 6 bases, J lost 7 bases, and 16 bases lay in between. The CDR3 is 14 amino acids. Here the CDR3 reads CASTAGGWGEKLFF. As DNA, the CDR3 is TGTGCCAGCACCGCAGGAGGGTGGGGTGAAAAACTGTTTTTT.

This chain connects TRBV4-1 to TRBJ2-5; 8 nucleotides line up with TRBD2. Germline CDR1 MGHRA, CDR2 YSYEKL. With 4 bases clipped from V and 4 bases from J, the junction kept 8 bases outside the gene matches. The CDR3 spans 15 residues. CDR3 DNA sequence: TGCGCCAGCAGCCTCCGGGAGGGAAGGGGAGAGACCCAGTACTTC. This translates into CASSLREGRGETQYF.

V is TRBV5-4 and J is TRBJ2-1, with 9 bases lining up with TRBD1. This CDR3 has 14 amino acids. Trimming removed 4 bases from V and 7 bases from J; junction bases left unmatched: 6. Germline CDR1 and CDR2: SGHNT and YYREEE (reference sequence). The CDR3: CASSLQGASNEQFF. CDR3 sequence (DNA): TGTGCCAGCAGCCTACAGGGGGCGAGTAATGAGCAGTTCTTC.

This clone was recorded only once. The genes are TRBV7-2 and TRBJ1-5, with 9 bases aligning to TRBD1. Per germline, CDR1 SGHTA and CDR2 FQGNSA. J gave up 7 bases and V 5 bases, and 6 bases lay outside the gene matches. The CDR3 is 14 amino acids. The CDR3 reads CASSAGTGLQPQHF. The CDR3, as DNA: TGTGCCAGCAGCGCCGGGACAGGGTTACAGCCCCAGCATTTT. The variable domain in full, completed from reference TRBV7-2 and TRBJ1-5, reads GAGVSQSPSNKVTEKGKDVELRCDPISGHTALYWYRQSLGQGLEFLIYFQGNSAPDKSGLPSDRFSAERTGGSVSTLTIQRTQQEDSAVYLCASSAGTGLQPQHFGDGTRLSIL.

The CDR3 DNA is TGTGCCAGCTCTCGGGAAAGAGGTCAGCCCCAGCATTTT. Protein: CASSRERGQPQHF. The gene calls are TRBV18 and TRBJ1-5; no definite D call. V lost 6 bases and J 6 bases, leaving 12 bases between the germline ends. The CDR3 totals 13 residues. Germline CDR1 KGHSH, CDR2 LQKENI.

This chain uses TRBV6-5 with TRBJ2-5; perhaps TRBD1 as D (6 bases). CDR3 size: 13 residues. Germline CDR1 is MNHEY and CDR2 is SVGAGI. Trimming pared 8 bases from V and 5 bases from J, leaving 15 bases between. In DNA form, the CDR3 reads TGTGCCAGCCGAAGACAGGTTAGGGAGACCCAGTACTTC. Its translation: CASRRQVRETQYF.

J is TRBJ2-3 and V is TRBV9; the D gene is possibly TRBD2 (5 bases). Trimming took 3 bases from V and 0 from J, leaving 11 bases between them. This CDR3 has 15 residues. CDR1 is SGDLS, CDR2 YYNGEE, per germline. The CDR3 reads CASSATGRSTDTQYF. The DNA for the CDR3 is TGTGCCAGCAGCGCGACGGGGAGAAGCACAGATACGCAGTATTTT.

The gene calls are TRBV7-9 and TRBJ1-6, with 7 positions matching TRBD1. V lost 5 bases, J lost 5 bases, and 6 bases stayed unmatched. Germline V gene sequence: CDR1 SEHNR, CDR2 FQNEAQ (reference sequence). The CDR3 is made up of 15 amino acids. CDR3 DNA: TGTGCCAGCAGCAACCGGGACAGAGATAATTCACCCCTCCACTTT. Its translation: CASSNRDRDNSPLHF.

This clone was counted once. V usage is TRBV6-1 and J usage is TRBJ1-1; TRBD1 agrees at 7 bases. Germline V gene data show CDR1 as MNHNS and CDR2 as SASEGT. Trimming at V came to 2 bases and at J to 2 bases, leaving 8 bases not matched to a gene. This CDR3 is built from 16 residues. The CDR3 bases are TGTGCCAGCAGTGAAAGGTCCGGGACAGTCAACACTGAAGCTTTCTTT. Protein sequence: CASSERSGTVNTEAFF.

This clone came up a few times. The V and J genes are TRBV5-4 and TRBJ2-7; D unclear. The V and J ends lost 3 bases and 2 bases respectively, with 12 bases between them. The germline V gene has CDR1 SGHNT and CDR2 YYREEE (reference sequence). The CDR3 is 14 amino acids. The CDR3 loop reads CASSSASAAYEQYF. DNA for the CDR3: TGTGCCAGCAGCTCAGCTAGTGCTGCCTACGAGCAGTACTTC.

The chain joins TRBV23-1 to TRBJ1-5, with D hard to call. TRBV23-1 has ORF status, its function being uncertain. V was clipped by 4 bases and J by 6 bases, with 19 bases between them. The CDR3 spans 16 residues. The CDR3 spells CASSRCRRVWSQPQHF. CDR3 bases: TGCGCCAGCAGTCGTTGTCGAAGAGTCTGGAGTCAGCCCCAGCATTTT.

The chain links TRBV5-1 to TRBJ2-2; maybe TRBD1 (5 bases). CDR1 is SGHRS and CDR2 is YFSETQ in the germline V gene. CDR3 length: 16 amino acids. V lost 4 bases and J lost 2, with 15 bases in between. Here the CDR3 reads CASSLLQAENTGELFF. The CDR3 nucleotides are TGCGCCAGCAGCCTCCTACAGGCTGAAAACACCGGGGAGCTGTTTTTT.

The rearrangement joins TRBV7-8 to TRBJ1-2; 7 nucleotides align to TRBD1. Germline CDR1 reads SGHVS; CDR2 reads FQNEAQ. The ends lost 6 bases at V and 3 bases at J; junction bases unmatched: 7. This CDR3 contains 14 residues. The CDR3 sequence: CASSAQGEHYGYTF. DNA for the CDR3: TGTGCCAGCAGTGCCCAGGGGGAGCACTATGGCTACACCTTC.

The chain couples TRBV7-2 to TRBJ1-5; 8 bases agree with TRBD1. V dropped 5 bases and J dropped 5; count of bases not matched to a gene: 5. Germline CDR1 reads SGHTA; CDR2 reads FQGNSA. This CDR3 comprises 14 residues. This CDR3 reads CASSQQGGDQPQHF. CDR3 bases: TGTGCCAGCAGCCAACAGGGGGGGGATCAGCCCCAGCATTTT.